These 27 T cell receptor beta chains came from one sample sequenced in a study of blood T cell repertoires in COVID-19. Profiling relied on immunoSEQ multiplex PCR, and the TCRdb table lists in-frame clones only, not all of them. The data show 15,000 to 20,000 clones, with about 90% seen just once and 40% to 55% held by the top ten. Sequenced material: peripheral blood. The receptors were sampled from a human donor in a cohort sampled during active COVID-19.

The chain recombines TRBV5-1 with TRBJ2-3; tentatively, D is TRBD2 (5 bases). Germline CDR1 SGHRS, CDR2 YFSETQ. V lost 3 bases and J 0 bases, leaving 8 bases between the germline ends. This CDR3 is built from 14 residues. The CDR3 sequence: CASSWAGSTDTQYF. The CDR3 region has the DNA TGCGCCAGCAGCTGGGCGGGCAGCACAGATACGCAGTATTTT.

V and J are TRBV11-2 and TRBJ2-1; 8 bases agree with TRBD2. After removal of 1 base from V and 7 bases from J, the junction contained 12 bases not matched to a gene. The CDR3 is made up of 17 amino acids. Germline V gene sequence: CDR1 SGHAT, CDR2 FQNNGV. The CDR3 loop is CASSLGFERGGINEQFF. Here the CDR3 DNA reads TGTGCCAGCAGCTTAGGTTTTGAACGGGGGGGAATAAATGAGCAGTTCTTC. Based on the CDR3 plus reference TRBV11-2 and TRBJ2-1, the full variable domain is EAGVAQSPRYKIIEKRQSVAFWCNPISGHATLYWYQQILGQGPKLLIQFQNNGVVDDSQLPKDRFSAERLKGVDSTLKIQPAKLEDSAVYLCASSLGFERGGINEQFFGPGTRLTVL.

The chain is built from TRBV20-1 and TRBJ1-5; 12 bases align to TRBD1. CDR1 and CDR2 (germline): DFQATT, SNEGSKA (reference sequence). V lost 6 bases to trimming and J lost 5 bases; unmatched junction nucleotides: 20. The CDR3 sequence is 19 residues long. The CDR3 DNA follows: TGCAGTGCCAGTAAGCCGGGACAGGGGGCATTTTGGTTCGATCAGCCCCAGCATTTT. Residues: CSASKPGQGAFWFDQPQHF.

V gene TRBV18 combines with J gene TRBJ1-2; 10 positions match TRBD1. There are 14 residues in the CDR3. Unmatched junction bases numbered 6, after V lost 2 bases and J lost 9 bases. Per the germline V gene, CDR1 is KGHSH and CDR2 is LQKENI. In DNA, the CDR3 is TGTGCCAGCTCACCAGACAGGGGGCGGCCCAGCTACACCTTC. Encoded protein: CASSPDRGRPSYTF.

The table lists this clone with a few counts. This chain links TRBV7-2 with TRBJ1-6; D is unresolved. CDR3 size: 14 residues. Trimming removed 5 bases at V and 0 bases at J, with 5 bases between. The germline gives CDR1 SGHTA, CDR2 FQGNSA. The CDR3 spells CASSLSSYNSPLHF. The CDR3 DNA reads as TGTGCCAGCAGCCTCAGCTCCTATAATTCACCCCTCCACTTT.

Remarks on this clone: The sample contains more than one DNA sequence encoding this CDR3. V is TRBV9 and J is TRBJ1-5; a possible D gene is TRBD1 (5 bases). Germline V gene sequence: CDR1 SGDLS, CDR2 YYNGEE. The CDR3 has 14 residues. The V end lost 0 bases, the J end lost 7 bases, and 11 bases lay between the germline ends. The CDR3 protein is CASSVGGAGQPQHF. CDR3 nucleotide sequence: TGTGCCAGCAGCGTAGGTGGGGCAGGACAGCCCCAGCATTTT.

The V call is TRBV6-5, the J call TRBJ1-6; D is possibly TRBD1 (5 bases). V was shortened by 6 bases and J by 6 bases, with 15 bases between the two germline ends. Germline CDR1 MNHEY, CDR2 SVGAGI. The CDR3 contains 15 residues. Here the CDR3 reads CASRTGTGGNSPLHF. The CDR3 DNA is TGTGCCAGCAGGACGGGGACGGGGGGTAATTCACCCCTCCACTTT.

The chain joins TRBV9 to TRBJ2-3; 11 bases are shared with TRBD2. Looked up from germline, CDR1 is SGDLS and CDR2 is YYNGEE. V lost 4 bases and J lost 5; bases outside the gene matches: 12. The CDR3 spans 17 residues. The CDR3 is CASSLSSSGGLGDTQYF. DNA of the CDR3: TGTGCCAGCAGCCTATCGTCTAGCGGGGGGCTTGGAGATACGCAGTATTTT.

The genes are TRBV27 and TRBJ2-3, with 8 bases aligning to TRBD2. Trimming removed 7 bases from V and 2 bases from J; junction bases left unmatched: 20. The CDR3 consists of 19 residues. The V gene's germline CDR1 is MNHEY and CDR2 SMNVEV (reference sequence). This CDR3 reads CASTLRRQRGQINTDTQYF. DNA of the CDR3: TGTGCCAGCACCCTACGCCGCCAGCGGGGGCAGATCAACACAGATACGCAGTATTTT.

The gene calls are TRBV11-2 and TRBJ2-5; D unclear. V lost 3 bases and J 7 bases, leaving 15 bases between the germline ends. Per the germline V gene, CDR1 is SGHAT and CDR2 is FQNNGV. The CDR3 loop spans 14 amino acids. The CDR3 sequence is CASSFLRGHGTQYF. The CDR3 DNA reads as TGTGCCAGCAGCTTTCTTCGTGGGCACGGGACCCAGTACTTC.

This chain uses TRBV10-3 with TRBJ2-2; 8 bases are a match to TRBD1. The CDR3 extends over 17 amino acids. V was pared by 6 bases and J by 0 bases, with 9 bases of the junction left unmatched. The germline CDR1 and CDR2 sequences are ENHRY and SYGVKD. CDR3 amino acids: CAISRTGTVANTGELFF. DNA of the CDR3: TGTGCCATCAGCCGGACAGGGACGGTGGCGAACACCGGGGAGCTGTTTTTT.

The chain combines TRBV3-1 (or the pseudogene TRBV3-2) with TRBJ2-4; tentatively, D is TRBD1 (6 bases). Trimming left V 4 bases short and J 5 bases short, with 9 bases between. Germline loops: CDR1 LGHDT, CDR2 YNNKEL (reference sequence). This CDR3 is built from 13 residues. CDR3 protein: CASSLTGQNIQYF. CDR3 nucleotide sequence: TGTGCCAGCAGCCTTACAGGGCAAAACATTCAGTACTTC.

The genes are TRBV3-1 (or the pseudogene TRBV3-2) and TRBJ2-1; 8 nucleotides align to TRBD2. Losses at the gene ends were 2 bases for V and 6 bases for J; bases not matched to a gene: 6. The CDR3 has 15 amino acids. Germline-derived CDR1 and CDR2 are LGHDT and YNNKEL (reference sequence). CDR3: CASSQRRGDGNEQFF. CDR3 in DNA: TGTGCCAGCAGCCAAAGGCGGGGGGATGGCAATGAGCAGTTCTTC.

The rearrangement links TRBV19 to TRBJ1-3; D is possibly TRBD1 (6 bases). V was shortened by 2 bases and J by 6 bases, with 11 bases between the two germline ends. The germline V gene has CDR1 LNHDA and CDR2 SQIVND (reference sequence). The CDR3 sequence is 14 residues long. CDR3 sequence (DNA): TGTGCCAGTAGTATAACAGGGATGGAAAACACCATATATTTT. Protein sequence: CASSITGMENTIYF. The entire variable domain, with the rest obtained from reference TRBV19 and TRBJ1-3, is as follows: DGGITQSPKYLFRKEGQNVTLSCEQNLNHDAMYWYRQDPGQGLRLIYYSQIVNDFQKGDIAEGYSVSREKKESFPLTVTSAQKNPTAFYLCASSITGMENTIYFGEGSWLTVV.

The chain couples TRBV6-6 to TRBJ1-2; D perhaps matches TRBD1 (5 bases). Germline-derived CDR1 and CDR2 are MNHNY and SVGAGI (reference sequence). Trimming cost V 2 bases and J 4 bases, with 17 bases left between them. This CDR3 comprises 16 residues. The CDR3 bases are TGTGCCAGCAGTTACACGCCATTTGGGGGGAGCTATGGCTACACCTTC. Amino acid sequence: CASSYTPFGGSYGYTF.

The chain recombines TRBV30 with TRBJ1-1; D is undetermined. Per the germline V gene, CDR1 is GTSNPN and CDR2 is SVGIG (reference sequence). This CDR3 has 13 residues. V lost 2 bases to trimming and J lost 1 base, with 8 bases between them. DNA of the CDR3: TGTGCCTGGAGTCGGGATTCGAACACTGAAGCTTTCTTT. Translating it yields CAWSRDSNTEAFF. The full variable domain, completed using reference TRBV30 and TRBJ1-1, is SQTIHQWPATLVQPVGSPLSLECTVEGTSNPNLYWYRQAAGRGLQLLFYSVGIGQISSEVPQNLSASRPQDRQFILSSKKLLLSDSGFYLCAWSRDSNTEAFFGQGTRLTVV.

The chain recombines TRBV4-1 with TRBJ2-3; possible D gene TRBD1, 6 bases. The CDR3 spans 17 residues. Per germline, CDR1 MGHRA and CDR2 YSYEKL. V was trimmed by 0 bases and J by 2 bases, leaving 15 bases between them. The CDR3 DNA follows: TGCGCCAGCAGCCAAGATCTTTTGGCAGGGGTCACAGATACGCAGTATTTT. Encoded protein: CASSQDLLAGVTDTQYF.

V gene TRBV6-5 combines with J gene TRBJ2-7, with D possibly matching TRBD1 (6 bases). The V gene's germline CDR1 is MNHEY and CDR2 SVGAGI. The CDR3 loop spans 14 amino acids. The V end was cut by 7 bases, the J end by 3 bases, with 16 bases between. Here the CDR3 DNA reads TGTGCCAGCATTCCCGGGACACACCACTACGAGCAGTACTTC. Encoded protein: CASIPGTHHYEQYF.

This rearrangement joins TRBV29-1 to TRBJ1-2; the match to TRBD1 covers 8 bases. The CDR3 totals 15 residues. V lost 5 bases and J lost 4; bases outside the gene matches: 12. From germline, CDR1 is SQVTM and CDR2 ANQGSEA. CDR3 sequence reads: CSVLGTGDSLYGYTF. In nucleotides, the CDR3 is TGCAGCGTTTTGGGGACAGGCGATTCCCTCTATGGCTACACCTTC.

V usage is TRBV21-1 and J usage is TRBJ2-6; no DNA check was done on the table's D call, TRBD1. TRBV21-1 is shown as a pseudogene. This CDR3 spans 20 amino acids. The DNA for the CDR3 is TGTGCCAGCAGCCTCCCAAAGGTAGGCACAGGTAGGACTGGGGCCAACGTCCTGACTTTC. It specifies CASSLPKVGTGRTGANVLTF.

This sequence joins TRBV6-6 and TRBJ2-3, with D possibly matching TRBD2 (6 bases). The V end lost 6 bases, the J end lost 2 bases, and 12 bases lay between the germline ends. Germline V lookup: CDR1 MNHNY, CDR2 SVGAGI (reference sequence). The CDR3 sequence is 14 residues long. CDR3 nucleotide sequence: TGTGCCAGCAGCAACGGGGGTTACACAGATACGCAGTATTTT. Translation: CASSNGGYTDTQYF.

This clone was seen a few times. The chain is built from TRBV2 and TRBJ2-7; the match to TRBD1 covers 9 bases. Germline CDR1 and CDR2: SNHLY and FYNNEI. This CDR3 has 16 amino acids. J lost 0 bases, V lost 7 bases, and 10 bases had no gene match. CDR3 sequence (DNA): TGTGCCAGCACCCCCGCTGACAGGGGGAGCTCCTACGAGCAGTACTTC. The encoded protein is CASTPADRGSSYEQYF.

This clone was observed a few times. The rearrangement links TRBV9 to TRBJ2-1; D is possibly TRBD1 (5 bases). Germline V gene sequence: CDR1 SGDLS, CDR2 YYNGEE. The V and J ends lost 0 bases and 0 bases respectively, with 10 bases between them. CDR3 size: 16 residues. CDR3 nucleotide sequence: TGTGCCAGCAGCGTAGGAGACAGAATCTCCTACAATGAGCAGTTCTTC. Protein: CASSVGDRISYNEQFF.

This clone was recorded only once. The rearrangement uses TRBV13 and TRBJ2-7; 10 nucleotides align to TRBD1. V shed 5 bases, J shed 2 bases, and the junction held 6 bases outside the gene matches. This CDR3 contains 15 residues. Germline V gene lookup returns CDR1 PRHDT and CDR2 FYEKMQ (reference sequence). In DNA, the CDR3 is TGTGCCAGCAGCCCTTTAGGACAGGGGGCCTACGAGCAGTACTTC. Its translation is CASSPLGQGAYEQYF.

The V gene is TRBV3-1 (or the pseudogene TRBV3-2), the J gene TRBJ1-2; possibly TRBD1 for D (5 bases). V dropped 5 bases and J dropped 4 bases, with 14 bases sitting between them. The germline gives CDR1 LGHDT, CDR2 YNNKEL (reference sequence). The CDR3 spans 14 residues. The CDR3 DNA follows: TGTGCCAGCAGCTCGGACGGGAGGGGCTATGGCTACACCTTC. This encodes CASSSDGRGYGYTF.

The chain combines TRBV5-1 with TRBJ2-2; a weak D match, TRBD1 (5 bases). The CDR3 has 17 residues. The V gene lost 1 base and the J gene lost 7 bases, with 20 bases spanning the gap. Germline CDR1 and CDR2: SGHRS and YFSETQ. CDR3 DNA sequence: TGCGCCAGCAGCTTGATCGCTTCGCAGGGTATTGTCGGGGAGCTGTTTTTT. Translation: CASSLIASQGIVGELFF.

The CDR3 region is CASSFRGYQETQYF. In DNA form, the CDR3 reads TGTGCCAGCAGTTTCAGGGGGTACCAAGAGACCCAGTACTTC. The chain joins TRBV27 to TRBJ2-5, with 7 bases fitting TRBD1. The ends lost 3 bases at V and 0 bases at J; junction bases unmatched: 1. Germline V CDR1 and CDR2: MNHEY, SMNVEV (reference sequence). This CDR3 contains 14 residues.